A selection of T cell receptor beta chains follows, all from one sample in a study of blood T cell repertoires in COVID-19. Clones were read by immunoSEQ multiplex PCR, and TCRdb kept only the in-frame ones, dropping some. The profile covers about 99,000 clones, with around nine tenths appearing a single time and approximately 3.7% taken by the ten largest. The sequencing input was peripheral blood. These receptors were collected from a human donor in a cohort sampled during active COVID-19. The CDR3 runs from the conserved cysteine through the conserved F or W. The order of the fields is V gene, D gene, J gene, clone size, CDR3 DNA, CDR3 protein. The D gene is left open where the match is weak. A row's size may be missing; if present it is once, few, many or a size class.

TRBV10-2	TRBD2	TRBJ2-1	.	TGCGCCAGCAGTGTGATAGCGGGGGCACCCTACAATGAGCAGTTCTTC	CASSVIAGAPYNEQFF
TRBV4-1	TRBD1	TRBJ2-5	.	TGCGCCAGCAGCCTAAGACAGGGTCAAGAGACCCAGTACTTC	CASSLRQGQETQYF
TRBV27	.	TRBJ2-7	once	TGTGCCAGCGTAAGCGGGTGGGGCTCCTACGAGCAGTACTTC	CASVSGWGSYEQYF
TRBV28	.	TRBJ1-6	.	TGTGCCAGCAGTCCGAGGGGGGGATATTCACCCCTCCACTTT	CASSPRGGYSPLHF
TRBV3-1/TRBV3-2	.	TRBJ1-2	.	TGTGCCAGCAGCCAGGAAACCGCCGGGATCTATGGCTACACCTTC	CASSQETAGIYGYTF
TRBV9	TRBD2	TRBJ2-1	once	TGTGCCAGCAGCGTAGGGGCTAGCGGGTATCGTGGTGAGCAGTTCTTC	CASSVGASGYRGEQFF
TRBV6-2/TRBV6-3	.	TRBJ1-1	.	TGTGCCAGCAGTTCCGCGCCGGAAGCTTTCTTT	CASSSAPEAFF
TRBV27	TRBD2	TRBJ2-2	.	TGTGCCAGCAGTACGGGACTATACACCGGGGAGCTGTTTTTT	CASSTGLYTGELFF
TRBV5-1	.	TRBJ1-2	.	TGCGCCAGTCATCAGGGTGACTATGGCTACACCTTC	CASHQGDYGYTF
TRBV5-1	TRBD2	TRBJ2-1	.	TGCGCCAGCAGCTTGGAAGGACTAGCCCCCAATGAGCAGTTCTTC	CASSLEGLAPNEQFF
TRBV5-6	TRBD1	TRBJ2-7	once	TGTGCCAGCAGCCCGACAGGGCGCTACGAGCAGTACTTC	CASSPTGRYEQYF
TRBV4-3	.	TRBJ2-6	.	TGCGCCAGCAGCCAAGCAATTAGCTCTGGGGCCAACGTCCTGACTTTC	CASSQAISSGANVLTF
TRBV7-2	.	TRBJ2-5	.	TGTGCCAGCAGCTTAGAGTTCCAGCGCCGGTACCAAGAGACCCAGTACTTC	CASSLEFQRRYQETQYF
TRBV30	.	TRBJ2-1	.	TGTGCCTGGAGTGTCTACAGGGATGAGCAGTTCTTC	CAWSVYRDEQFF
TRBV30	TRBD1	TRBJ1-5	once	TGTGCCTGGAGTGGAGTGGACAGGGGCACTCAGCCCCAGCATTTT	CAWSGVDRGTQPQHF
TRBV4-1	TRBD2	TRBJ2-1	.	TGCGCCAGCAGCCAACTAGCGGGAGGCAATGAGCAGTTCTTC	CASSQLAGGNEQFF
TRBV28	.	TRBJ1-1	.	TGTGCCAGCAGTTTAATTGTGAGGATCACTGAAGCTTTCTTT	CASSLIVRITEAFF
TRBV7-8	.	TRBJ2-3	.	TGTGCCAGCAGGAGGCCGGGAAACACAGATACGCAGTATTTT	CASRRPGNTDTQYF
TRBV10-1	TRBD1	TRBJ1-2	.	TGCGCCAGTTCCAAGGGTGGAGAGGGGGCTGGCCGCGGCTACACCTTC	CASSKGGEGAGRGYTF
TRBV10-2	.	TRBJ2-1	.	TGCGCCACCACTCCCGGAGGGACCTACAATGAGCAGTTCTTC	CATTPGGTYNEQFF
TRBV5-1	.	TRBJ1-1	.	TGCGCCAGCAGCTCTGACACCTCGAACACTGAAGCTTTCTTT	CASSSDTSNTEAFF
TRBV5-1	TRBD2	TRBJ2-3	.	TGCGCCAGCAGCTGGCGGGGGGCGGGTCTCACAGATACGCAGTATTTT	CASSWRGAGLTDTQYF
TRBV18	TRBD1	TRBJ1-6	few	TGTGCCAGCTCACCGAGGGGACAGGGGAATTCACCCCTCCACTTT	CASSPRGQGNSPLHF
TRBV19	TRBD1	TRBJ1-1	once	TGTGCCAGTAGTTCGCCGTACAGGGGGCGAGCCGATGAAGCTTTCTTT	CASSSPYRGRADEAFF